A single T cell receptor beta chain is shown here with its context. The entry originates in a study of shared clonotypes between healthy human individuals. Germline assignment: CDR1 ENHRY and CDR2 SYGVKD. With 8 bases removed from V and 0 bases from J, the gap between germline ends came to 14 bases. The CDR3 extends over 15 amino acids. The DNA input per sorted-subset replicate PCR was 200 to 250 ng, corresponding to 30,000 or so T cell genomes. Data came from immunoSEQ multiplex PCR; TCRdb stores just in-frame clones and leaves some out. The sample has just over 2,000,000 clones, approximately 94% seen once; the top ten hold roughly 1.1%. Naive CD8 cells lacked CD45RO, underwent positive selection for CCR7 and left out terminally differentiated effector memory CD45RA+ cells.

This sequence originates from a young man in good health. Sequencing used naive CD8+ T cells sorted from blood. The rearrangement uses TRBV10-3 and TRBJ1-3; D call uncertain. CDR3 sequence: CAIVGSGLSGNTIYF. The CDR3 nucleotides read TGTGCCATCGTGGGGTCGGGCCTCTCTGGAAACACCATATATTTT.